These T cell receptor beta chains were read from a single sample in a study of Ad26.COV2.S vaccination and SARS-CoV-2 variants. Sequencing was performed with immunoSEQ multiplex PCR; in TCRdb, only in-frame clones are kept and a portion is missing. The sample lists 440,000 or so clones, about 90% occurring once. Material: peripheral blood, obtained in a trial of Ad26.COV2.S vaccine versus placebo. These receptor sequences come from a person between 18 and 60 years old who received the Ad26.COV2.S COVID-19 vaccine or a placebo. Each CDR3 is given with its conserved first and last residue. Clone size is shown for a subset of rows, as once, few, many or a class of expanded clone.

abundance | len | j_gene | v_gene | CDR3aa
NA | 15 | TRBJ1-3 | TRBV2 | CASSPSVRSGNTIYF
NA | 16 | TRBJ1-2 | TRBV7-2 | CASSLVLRSLNYGYTF
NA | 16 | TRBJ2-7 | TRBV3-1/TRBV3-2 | CASSQGLAGGPYEQYF
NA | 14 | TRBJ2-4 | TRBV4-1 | CASSQDTGENIQYF
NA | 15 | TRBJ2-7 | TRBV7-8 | CASRSGANSYYEQYF
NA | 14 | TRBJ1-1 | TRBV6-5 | CASSYGGTNTEAFF
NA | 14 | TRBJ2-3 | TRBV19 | CASSLQGATDTQYF
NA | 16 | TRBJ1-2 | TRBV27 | CASSLYGQGGNYGYTF
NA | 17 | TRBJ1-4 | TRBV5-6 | CASSLEGTEATNEKLFF
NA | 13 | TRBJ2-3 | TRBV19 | CASSAGGTDTQYF
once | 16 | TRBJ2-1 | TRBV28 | CASSFFSGVPYNEQFF
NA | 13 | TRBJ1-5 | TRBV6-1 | CASSEDRDQPQHF
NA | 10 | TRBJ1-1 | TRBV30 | CAWMDRGAFF
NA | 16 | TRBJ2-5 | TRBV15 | CATSRDLGGYQETQYF
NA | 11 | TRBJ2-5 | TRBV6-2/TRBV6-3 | CASSLSETQYF
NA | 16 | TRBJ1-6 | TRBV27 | CASSSLLSSYNSPLHF
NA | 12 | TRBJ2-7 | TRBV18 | CASSPTVYEQYF
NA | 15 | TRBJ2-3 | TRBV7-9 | CASSLAGARTDTQYF
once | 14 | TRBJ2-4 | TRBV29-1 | CSVIAGGPGNIQYF
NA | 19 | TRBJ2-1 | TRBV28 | CASSLWASGRNRYYNEQFF
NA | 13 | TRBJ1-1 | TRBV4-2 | CASRPRGYTEAFF
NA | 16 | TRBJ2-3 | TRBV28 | CASSLNRGRHHRTQYF
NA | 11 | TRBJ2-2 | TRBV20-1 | CSAALPGELFF
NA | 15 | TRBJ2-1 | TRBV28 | CASSLGPGQNNEQFF
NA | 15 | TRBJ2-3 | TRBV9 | CASSVGLADTDTQYF
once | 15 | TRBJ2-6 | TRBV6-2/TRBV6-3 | CASSYEDSGANVLTF
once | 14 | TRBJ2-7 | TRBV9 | CASSVGQNSYEQYF
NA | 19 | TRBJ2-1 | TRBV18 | CASSPSLTPGTSPSHEQFF
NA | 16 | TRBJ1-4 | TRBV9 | CASSGGQSSGSEKLFF
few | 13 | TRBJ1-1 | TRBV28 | CASSLEGGTEAFF
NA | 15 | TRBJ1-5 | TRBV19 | CAGGSTGVSNQPQHF